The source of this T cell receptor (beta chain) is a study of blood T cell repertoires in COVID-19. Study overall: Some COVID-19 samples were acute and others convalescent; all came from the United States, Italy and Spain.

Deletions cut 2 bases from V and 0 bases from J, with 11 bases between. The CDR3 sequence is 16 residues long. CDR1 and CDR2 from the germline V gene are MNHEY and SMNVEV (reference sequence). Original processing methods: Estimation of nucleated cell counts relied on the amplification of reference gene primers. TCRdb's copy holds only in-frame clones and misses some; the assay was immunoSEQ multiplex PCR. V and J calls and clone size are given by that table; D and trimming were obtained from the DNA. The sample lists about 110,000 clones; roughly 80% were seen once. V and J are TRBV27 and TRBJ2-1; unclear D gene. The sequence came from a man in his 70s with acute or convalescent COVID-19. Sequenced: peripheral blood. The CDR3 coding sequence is TGTGCCAGCAGTTTACAGTTACTACCCTCCTACAATGAGCAGTTCTTC. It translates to CASSLQLLPSYNEQFF.